The 32 T cell receptor beta chains below all came from one sample that was sequenced in a study of blood T cell repertoires in COVID-19. TCRdb's table, derived via immunoSEQ multiplex PCR, lists solely in-frame clones and lacks some. The sample yields over 200,000 clones, roughly 84% seen once. Specimen: peripheral blood. These receptors were collected from a woman older than 75 with active or convalescent COVID-19.

The V call is TRBV6-2 or TRBV6-3, the J call TRBJ2-7; D unresolved. In germline, CDR1 is MNHEY, CDR2 SVGEGT. Trimming left V 0 bases short and J 6 bases short, with 18 bases between. The CDR3 length is 16 residues. The CDR3 spells CASSYSRQSLLGEQYF. The DNA for the CDR3 is TGTGCCAGCAGTTACTCCCGCCAGTCTTTGCTAGGCGAGCAGTACTTC.

The chain recombines TRBV29-1 with TRBJ2-3, with 8 bases matching TRBD1. V shed 5 bases, J shed 2 bases, and the junction held 12 bases outside the gene matches. Per the germline V gene, CDR1 is SQVTM and CDR2 is ANQGSEA. The CDR3 is made up of 16 amino acids. CDR3 nucleotides: TGCAGCGTTCATCGTGCCGGGACAGGATTCACAGATACGCAGTATTTT. Its translation is CSVHRAGTGFTDTQYF.

The V and J genes are TRBV5-1 and TRBJ2-5, with D perhaps matching TRBD1 (5 bases). Trimming cost V 0 bases and J 1 base, with 10 bases left between them. The germline V gene encodes CDR1 SGHRS and CDR2 YFSETQ. The CDR3 contains 15 residues. Here the CDR3 DNA reads TGCGCCAGCAGCTTGGAAGGGGTAGGCCAAGAGACCCAGTACTTC. As protein: CASSLEGVGQETQYF.

This clone was observed a few times. This chain connects TRBV6-5 to TRBJ2-2; 7 positions agree with TRBD1. The CDR3 has 15 residues. J gave up 6 bases and V 4 bases, and 8 bases lay outside the gene matches. The germline CDR1 and CDR2 sequences are MNHEY and SVGAGI. The CDR3 DNA follows: TGTGCCAGCAGTTTGCTTGGCAGGGGGTCCGGGGAGCTGTTTTTT. As protein: CASSLLGRGSGELFF.

V and J are TRBV5-1 and TRBJ2-5, with D perhaps TRBD1 (6 bases). This CDR3 contains 15 residues. Germline V gene sequence: CDR1 SGHRS, CDR2 YFSETQ. V was clipped by 4 bases and J by 4 bases, with 17 bases between them. CDR3 protein: CASSRDTSYGETQYF. CDR3 sequence (DNA): TGCGCCAGCAGCCGGGACACTTCATACGGAGAGACCCAGTACTTC.

Written as DNA, the CDR3 is TGTGCCAGCAGCAAACAGGGTAGAGATACGCAGTATTTT. Its protein is CASSKQGRDTQYF. The chain recombines TRBV5-4 with TRBJ2-3; possible D gene TRBD1, 6 bases. Trimming stripped 4 bases from V and 5 bases from J, with 11 bases between. CDR1 and CDR2 from the germline V gene are SGHNT and YYREEE (reference sequence). This CDR3 comprises 13 residues.

The CDR3 coding sequence is TGTGCCAGCAGCAAACGGACAGGGATCAGCACAGATACGCAGTATTTT. This codes for CASSKRTGISTDTQYF. The chain carries TRBV5-4 and TRBJ2-3, with 8 bases matching TRBD1. CDR3 length: 16 residues. The V gene end was trimmed by 4 bases and the J gene end by 0 bases; junction bases not matched to a gene: 7. Germline V lookup: CDR1 SGHNT, CDR2 YYREEE (reference sequence).

This clone has more than one count but fewer than ten. The chain combines TRBV5-4 with TRBJ1-5; a possible D gene is TRBD1 (5 bases). Germline V gives CDR1 SGHNT, CDR2 YYREEE (reference sequence). There are 13 residues in the CDR3. Trimming took 2 bases from V and 7 from J, leaving 10 bases between them. CDR3 region: CASSFGRDQPQHF. The CDR3 DNA is TGTGCCAGCAGCTTTGGGAGGGACCAGCCCCAGCATTTT.

The CDR3 nucleotides read TGTGCCAGCAGTCCCGGGGGACCCGGTTCGTACGGCTACACCTTC. Translating gives CASSPGGPGSYGYTF. The chain recombines TRBV27 with TRBJ1-2; tentatively, D is TRBD1 (5 bases). Per germline, CDR1 MNHEY and CDR2 SMNVEV (reference sequence). Trimming pared 5 bases from V and 8 bases from J, leaving 21 bases between. The CDR3 spans 15 residues.

V usage is TRBV21-1 and J usage is TRBJ1-3; the table names TRBD1, a call not compared with the DNA. TRBV21-1 is a documented pseudogene. The CDR3 totals 14 residues. CDR3 nucleotides: TGTGCCAGCAGCAAAGCGACAACTGGAAACACCATATATTTT. It encodes CASSKATTGNTIYF.

The rearrangement links TRBV7-3 to TRBJ2-3; 8 bases fit TRBD2. Germline CDR1 and CDR2: SGHTA and FQGTGA. The V gene end was trimmed by 2 bases and the J gene end by 9 bases; junction bases not matched to a gene: 7. This CDR3 is 14 amino acids long. In DNA, the CDR3 is TGTGCCAGCAGCTTATTCAGCGGGAGAGGGACGCAGTATTTT. Translated: CASSLFSGRGTQYF.

V and J are TRBV7-3 and TRBJ2-2; D gene ambiguous. The CDR3 sequence is 15 residues long. V was shortened by 0 bases and J by 0 bases, with 5 bases between the two germline ends. Looked up from germline, CDR1 is SGHTA and CDR2 is FQGTGA. This CDR3 is CASSLTYTNTGELFF. The CDR3 coding sequence is TGTGCCAGCAGCTTAACGTACACGAACACCGGGGAGCTGTTTTTT.

This clone occurred once. J is TRBJ2-6 and V is TRBV5-4; D is unresolved. Per germline, CDR1 SGHNT and CDR2 YYREEE (reference sequence). The CDR3 runs to 15 residues. The V and J ends lost 4 bases and 4 bases respectively, with 12 bases between them. This CDR3 is CASSAQIPGANVLTF. As DNA, the CDR3 is TGTGCCAGCAGCGCTCAGATACCAGGGGCCAACGTCCTGACTTTC.

The chain is built from TRBV30 and TRBJ1-5; 10 nucleotides align to TRBD1. Germline CDR1 is GTSNPN and CDR2 is SVGIG (reference sequence). CDR3 size: 16 residues. Losses at the gene ends were 2 bases for V and 2 bases for J; bases not matched to a gene: 6. CDR3 nucleotide sequence: TGTGCCTGGAGTCCTTCCGGGACAGGGGGCAATCAGCCCCAGCATTTT. Its translation is CAWSPSGTGGNQPQHF. Supplemented by reference TRBV30 and TRBJ1-5, the full variable domain reads SQTIHQWPATLVQPVGSPLSLECTVEGTSNPNLYWYRQAAGRGLQLLFYSVGIGQISSEVPQNLSASRPQDRQFILSSKKLLLSDSGFYLCAWSPSGTGGNQPQHFGDGTRLSIL.

The chain employs TRBV6-5 and TRBJ2-5; TRBD2 agrees at 8 bases. The J segment lost 4 bases and the V segment lost 5 bases, leaving 9 bases of the junction unmatched. Germline CDR1 is MNHEY and CDR2 is SVGAGI. The CDR3 covers 15 residues. This CDR3 reads CASSPRGGLRETQYF. The CDR3, as DNA: TGTGCCAGCAGTCCCCGGGGGGGCCTTAGAGAGACCCAGTACTTC.

The rearrangement uses TRBV24-1 and TRBJ2-1, with 9 bases fitting TRBD2. The J segment lost 3 bases and the V segment lost 4 bases, leaving 6 bases of the junction unmatched. The CDR3 loop spans 16 amino acids. From germline, CDR1 is KGHDR and CDR2 SFDVKD. The CDR3 coding sequence is TGTGCCACCAGTGAACCAGCGGGGGGCCACTACAATGAGCAGTTCTTC. This gives the protein CATSEPAGGHYNEQFF.

The chain uses TRBV28 and TRBJ1-1, with D uncertain. The ends were cut back, 7 bases at V and 2 bases at J, with 20 bases in the middle. The CDR3 runs 16 residues. Germline V gene data show CDR1 as MDHEN and CDR2 as SYDVKM. The CDR3: CASTIPSRRGNTEAFF. CDR3 sequence (DNA): TGTGCCAGCACCATACCTTCTAGACGCGGCAACACTGAAGCTTTCTTT.

The chain employs TRBV5-1 and TRBJ2-1; 13 bases fit TRBD2. Germline V gene sequence: CDR1 SGHRS, CDR2 YFSETQ. V was clipped by 7 bases and J by 0 bases; unmatched bases: 4. The CDR3 consists of 16 residues. The CDR3 nucleotides are TGCGCCAGCGGCACTAGCGGGGGGGCCTCCTACAATGAGCAGTTCTTC. It is translated as CASGTSGGASYNEQFF.

This clone was observed once. The chain recombines TRBV7-2 with TRBJ1-2; 8 bases are a match to TRBD1. Trimming removed 6 bases from V and 8 bases from J; junction bases left unmatched: 11. The germline V gene encodes CDR1 SGHTA and CDR2 FQGNSA. The length of the CDR3 is 14 residues. The CDR3 DNA sequence: TGTGCCAGCAGACCCGGGACAGGCGGACGGGGCTACACCTTC. Protein: CASRPGTGGRGYTF.

V is TRBV9 and J is TRBJ2-7; 7 nucleotides align to TRBD1. The CDR3 spans 14 residues. The junction had 5 bases not matched to a gene; V was cut back by 3 bases and J by 2 bases. The germline V gene has CDR1 SGDLS and CDR2 YYNGEE. The DNA for the CDR3 is TGTGCCAGCAGCGAGAGAGGGACAGCCTACGAGCAGTACTTC. Translated: CASSERGTAYEQYF.

The chain carries TRBV5-1 and TRBJ2-5, with 10 bases lining up with TRBD2. J was trimmed by 2 bases and V by 5 bases; bases with no gene match: 9. The CDR3 is made up of 16 amino acids. CDR1 is SGHRS, CDR2 YFSETQ, per germline. The CDR3 sequence: CASSFGLADFQETQYF. The CDR3 DNA sequence: TGCGCCAGCAGTTTTGGACTAGCGGACTTTCAAGAGACCCAGTACTTC.

This sequence joins TRBV11-2 and TRBJ2-3, with D uncertain. Germline lookup yields CDR1 SGHAT and CDR2 FQNNGV. CDR3 size: 14 residues. V was cut by 1 base and J by 0 bases, with 5 bases left in between. Here the CDR3 reads CASSLGGSTDTQYF. As DNA, the CDR3 is TGTGCCAGCAGCTTAGGAGGTAGCACAGATACGCAGTATTTT.

The J gene is TRBJ2-3, the V gene TRBV7-6; 8 positions match TRBD2. The CDR3 loop spans 15 amino acids. J lost 4 bases, V lost 5 bases, and 8 bases had no gene match. Germline V gives CDR1 SGHVS, CDR2 FNYEAQ. The CDR3 region is CASSPRTAGADTQYF. In DNA form, the CDR3 reads TGTGCCAGCAGCCCGAGGACAGCGGGGGCAGATACGCAGTATTTT.

The CDR3 nucleotides are TGTGCCAGCAGCATACACAGGGGAGAGACCCAGTACTTC. Translation gives CASSIHRGETQYF. The rearrangement uses TRBV7-2 and TRBJ2-5, with 7 bases that match TRBD1. The CDR3 length is 13 residues. Germline loops: CDR1 SGHTA, CDR2 FQGNSA. V gave up 5 bases and J gave up 4 bases; unmatched junction bases: 4. Full variable domain (outside the CDR3, taken from reference TRBV7-2 and TRBJ2-5): GAGVSQSPSNKVTEKGKDVELRCDPISGHTALYWYRQSLGQGLEFLIYFQGNSAPDKSGLPSDRFSAERTGGSVSTLTIQRTQQEDSAVYLCASSIHRGETQYFGPGTRLLVL.

The chain carries TRBV7-6 and TRBJ2-2; TRBD1 is a possible D gene (5 bases). Germline values: CDR1 SGHVS, CDR2 FNYEAQ. The length of the CDR3 is 15 residues. The ends were cut back, 1 base at V and 0 bases at J, with 6 bases in the middle. The CDR3 nucleotides are TGTGCCAGCAGCTTAGGCAGGGCGAACACCGGGGAGCTGTTTTTT. Residues: CASSLGRANTGELFF.

The chain carries TRBV28 and TRBJ2-7, with 7 nucleotides matching TRBD2. Losses at the gene ends were 7 bases for V and 0 bases for J; bases not matched to a gene: 6. CDR1 MDHEN and CDR2 SYDVKM come from the germline V gene. The CDR3 consists of 14 residues. The chain's CDR3 is CASIGSGDSYEQYF. The CDR3 DNA reads as TGTGCCAGCATAGGGAGCGGGGACTCCTACGAGCAGTACTTC.

The V and J genes are TRBV7-2 and TRBJ1-3; TRBD1 matches at 10 bases. CDR3 size: 17 residues. V shed 5 bases, J shed 0 bases, and the junction held 7 bases outside the gene matches. Germline CDR1 SGHTA, CDR2 FQGNSA. In DNA, the CDR3 is TGTGCCAGCAGCCCTACGACAGGGGGCAGCTCTGGAAACACCATATATTTT. It yields the protein CASSPTTGGSSGNTIYF.

This chain uses TRBV9 with TRBJ1-6, with 7 bases lining up with TRBD1. The V segment lost 3 bases and the J segment 9 bases; nucleotides outside the gene matches: 6. The germline CDR1 and CDR2 sequences are SGDLS and YYNGEE. The CDR3 spans 14 residues. The CDR3 nucleotides read TGTGCCAGCAGCGCGATGACAGGGAGTTCACCCCTCCACTTT. Translated: CASSAMTGSSPLHF.

This clone came up once. The V gene is TRBV7-6, the J gene TRBJ2-7; TRBD2 is a possible D gene (6 bases). Germline CDR1 and CDR2: SGHVS and FNYEAQ. The CDR3 contains 13 residues. V was shortened by 5 bases and J by 1 base, with 9 bases between the two germline ends. This chain's CDR3 is CASSPGTSYEQYF. CDR3 coding DNA: TGTGCCAGCAGCCCCGGGACTTCCTACGAGCAGTACTTC.

The CDR3 DNA is TGTGCCAGCAGACTGACAGGGAACACTGAAGCTTTCTTT. It encodes CASRLTGNTEAFF. The J gene is TRBJ1-1, the V gene TRBV7-9, with D maybe TRBD1 (6 bases). The CDR3 runs 13 residues. Germline V CDR1 and CDR2: SEHNR, FQNEAQ (reference sequence). Trimming pared 6 bases from V and 1 base from J, leaving 9 bases between. The whole variable domain, remainder taken from reference TRBV7-9 and TRBJ1-1, is DTGVSQNPRHKITKRGQNVTFRCDPISEHNRLYWYRQTLGQGPEFLTYFQNEAQLEKSRLLSDRFSAERPKGSFSTLEIQRTEQGDSAMYLCASRLTGNTEAFFGQGTRLTVV.

There are a few counts of this clone. In this CDR3 the conserved last residue, phenylalanine or tryptophan, is missing, so a read error is likely. The limits of the CDR3 on the DNA are not certain, so only TCRdb's listed CDR3 is given. This chain connects TRBV9 to TRBJ2-7; the table's D call of TRBD2 was not tested on the DNA. Counting both end residues, the CDR3 totals 9 amino acids. Germline CDR1 SGDLS, CDR2 YYNGEE. CDR3: CASSLSSNG.

The V gene is TRBV15, the J gene TRBJ1-4; 10 bases are a match to TRBD1. V trimming: 3 bases; J trimming: 8 bases; junction bases outside the gene matches: 3. The CDR3 consists of 14 residues. CDR1 and CDR2 from the germline V gene are LNHNV and YYDKDF (reference sequence). CDR3 sequence: CATSRDRGYEKLFF. The CDR3 nucleotides are TGTGCCACCAGCAGGGACAGGGGGTACGAAAAACTGTTTTTT.